These 17 T cell receptor beta chains were all obtained from the same sample, sequenced in a study of neurological immune-mediated disorders. TCRdb re-called the 5' RACE reads with MiXCR, one entry per CDR3 protein. The sample carries about 84,000 distinct CDR3 sequences, 10% recorded once. The sequenced material came from PBMCs. These receptors all come from a man aged 35 to 55 in good health.

CDR3 region: CASRWRQSAGELFF. In DNA, the CDR3 is TGCGCCAGCCGATGGAGGCAGTCGGCCGGGGAGCTGTTTTTT. V and J are TRBV5-1 and TRBJ2-2; D possibly corresponds to TRBD2 (5 bases). In germline, CDR1 is SGHRS, CDR2 YFSETQ. The CDR3 covers 14 residues. Trimming cost V 7 bases and J 6 bases, with 16 bases left between them.

This clonotype was observed many times. The CDR3 DNA is TGCAGCGTTTTATGGCGGGATGAGCAGTTCTTC. As protein: CSVLWRDEQFF. The gene calls are TRBV29-1 and TRBJ2-1; maybe TRBD2 (5 bases). Germline V gene sequence: CDR1 SQVTM, CDR2 ANQGSEA. The germline V and J ends were trimmed by 5 bases and 8 bases, with 10 bases remaining between them. The CDR3 sequence is 11 residues long.

The V gene is TRBV11-2, the J gene TRBJ2-3; 8 bases align to TRBD2. Trimming at V came to 3 bases and at J to 5 bases, leaving 10 bases not matched to a gene. The CDR3 is made up of 16 amino acids. The germline V gene has CDR1 SGHAT and CDR2 FQNNGV. This CDR3 is CASSFSAGVYRDTQYF. The CDR3, as DNA: TGTGCCAGCAGCTTTTCAGCGGGAGTTTATCGAGATACGCAGTATTTT.

This clonotype has a count of ten or more. The chain recombines TRBV5-1 with TRBJ2-3; D not certain. The germline CDR1 and CDR2 sequences are SGHRS and YFSETQ. With 3 bases removed from V and 0 bases from J, the gap between germline ends came to 8 bases. The CDR3 is made up of 14 amino acids. The CDR3 protein is CASSYDSSTDTQYF. The CDR3 region has the DNA TGCGCCAGCAGCTATGATTCTAGCACAGATACGCAGTATTTT.

This clonotype occurred many times. The chain joins TRBV28 to TRBJ2-3, with D tentatively TRBD2 (6 bases). The length of the CDR3 is 14 residues. Germline V gene sequence: CDR1 MDHEN, CDR2 SYDVKM. Deletions cut 7 bases from V and 7 bases from J, with 18 bases between. The DNA for the CDR3 is TGTGCCAGCACCCTTAGCGGAGCAGGGAATACGCAGTATTTT. As protein: CASTLSGAGNTQYF.

Ten or more counts support this clonotype. With a much larger clone just one base away, this may be a read error. The V and J genes are TRBV28 and TRBJ2-1; TRBD2 might be the D (6 bases). Per germline, CDR1 MDHEN and CDR2 SYDVKM. This CDR3 contains 16 residues. Trimming pared 7 bases from V and 0 bases from J, leaving 16 bases between. As DNA, the CDR3 is TGTGCCAGCATTCCCATGGAACTAGCCTCCTACAATGAGCAGTTCTTC. It translates to CASIPMELASYNEQFF. The full variable domain, its missing parts supplied by reference TRBV28 and TRBJ2-1, is DVKVTQSSRYLVKRTGEKVFLECVQDMDHENMFWYRQDPGLGLRLIYFSYDVKMKEKGDIPEGYSVSREKKERFSLILESASTNQTSMYLCASIPMELASYNEQFFGPGTRLTVL.

This clonotype came up many times. V is TRBV5-1 and J is TRBJ2-7; D is ambiguous. Trimming removed 4 bases at V and 4 bases at J, with 15 bases between. The CDR3 has 14 residues. Looked up from germline, CDR1 is SGHRS and CDR2 is YFSETQ. The chain's CDR3 is CASSPQTTGYEQYF. The CDR3 nucleotides are TGCGCCAGCAGCCCACAGACGACGGGTTACGAGCAGTACTTC.

Many counts were recorded for this clonotype. The chain joins TRBV28 to TRBJ2-2, with 7 bases lining up with TRBD1. Germline V gene lookup returns CDR1 MDHEN and CDR2 SYDVKM. Germline trimming cut 7 bases from V and 8 bases from J; bases unmatched to any gene: 10. The CDR3 spans 14 residues. DNA for the CDR3: TGTGCCAGCACCGGGACAGTTTCACCGGGGGAGCTGTTTTTT. This translates into CASTGTVSPGELFF.

This clonotype was seen repeatedly, ten times or more. The rearrangement uses TRBV28 and TRBJ2-7; TRBD2 agrees at 11 bases. The CDR3 sequence is 15 residues long. Germline trimming cut 5 bases from V and 4 bases from J; bases unmatched to any gene: 7. CDR1 is MDHEN and CDR2 is SYDVKM in the germline V gene. The CDR3 sequence is CASSLLAGVKYEQYF. CDR3 sequence (DNA): TGTGCCAGCAGTCTACTAGCGGGAGTAAAATACGAGCAGTACTTC.

This clonotype was detected many times. This rearrangement joins TRBV12-3 or TRBV12-4 to TRBJ2-7, with D uncertain. CDR3 size: 12 residues. V lost 3 bases, J lost 3 bases, and 6 bases lay in between. CDR3 sequence: CASSFGSYEQYF. The CDR3 DNA reads as TGTGCCAGCAGTTTTGGCAGCTACGAGCAGTACTTC.

This clonotype was seen ten or more times. The V gene is TRBV28, the J gene TRBJ2-3; D possibly corresponds to TRBD1 (6 bases). CDR1 and CDR2 (germline): MDHEN, SYDVKM. This CDR3 is built from 11 residues. Between the trimmed V and J ends, which lost 8 bases and 8 bases, there was a span of 11 bases. The CDR3 DNA sequence: TGTGCCAGCCGGGACACCTCTACGCAGTATTTT. Protein product: CASRDTSTQYF.

The chain has TRBV2 and TRBJ2-2; maybe TRBD2 (6 bases). The CDR3 has 14 amino acids. Trimming shortened V by 5 bases and J by 4 bases, and 11 bases separated the two germline ends. CDR1 and CDR2 (germline): SNHLY, FYNNEI. In nucleotides, the CDR3 is TGTGCCAGCAGTCCATACGGGAGCACCGGGGAGCTGTTTTTT. This gives the protein CASSPYGSTGELFF. Combining the CDR3 with reference TRBV2 and TRBJ2-2 gives the whole variable domain EPEVTQTPSHQVTQMGQEVILRCVPISNHLYFYWYRQILGQKVEFLVSFYNNEISEKSEIFDDQFSVERPDGSNFTLKIRSTKLEDSAMYFCASSPYGSTGELFFGEGSRLTVL.

This clonotype was recorded at least ten times. The rearrangement joins TRBV12-3 or TRBV12-4 to TRBJ2-5; TRBD2 matches 7 bases. Losses at the gene ends were 7 bases for V and 5 bases for J; bases not matched to a gene: 19. There are 17 residues in the CDR3. CDR3 in amino acids: CASTPPGAGAPRETQYF. CDR3 sequence (DNA): TGTGCCAGCACTCCTCCTGGGGCGGGAGCCCCCAGGGAGACCCAGTACTTC.

On this clonotype itself: This may be a read error: a much more frequent sequence differs by one nucleotide. This chain uses TRBV12-3 or TRBV12-4 with TRBJ2-6; the D gene could be TRBD1 or TRBD2 (5 bases each). This CDR3 has 13 residues. The DNA for the CDR3 is TGTGCCAGCTTTCAAACCGGGGCCAACGTCCTGATTTTC. Translating gives CASFQTGANVLIF.

This clonotype appeared many times. J is TRBJ1-1 and V is TRBV5-6; perhaps TRBD1 as D (5 bases). The V and J ends lost 4 bases and 1 base respectively, with 11 bases between them. Per the germline V gene, CDR1 is SGHDT and CDR2 is YYEEEE. CDR3 length equals 14 residues. CDR3 bases: TGTGCCAGCAGCGCCTCGGGACGGAACACTGAAGCTTTCTTT. This codes for CASSASGRNTEAFF.

This clonotype was seen at least ten times. CDR3 DNA sequence: TGCAGCGTGGGACAGGGTAATGGAGAGACCCAGTACTTC. Protein: CSVGQGNGETQYF. This rearrangement joins TRBV29-1 to TRBJ2-5, with TRBD1 matching 9 bases. The length of the CDR3 is 13 residues. Per the germline V gene, CDR1 is SQVTM and CDR2 is ANQGSEA. Germline trimming cut 6 bases from V and 4 bases from J; bases unmatched to any gene: 6.

This clonotype was detected many times. The chain combines TRBV27 with TRBJ2-7; a weak D match, TRBD1 (7 bases). V lost 3 bases to trimming and J lost 4 bases, with 16 bases between them. This CDR3 spans 15 amino acids. Germline values: CDR1 MNHEY, CDR2 SMNVEV (reference sequence). This chain's CDR3 is CASSFAGRGEYEQYF. The CDR3 region has the DNA TGTGCCAGCAGTTTTGCAGGCAGGGGGGAGTACGAGCAGTACTTC.